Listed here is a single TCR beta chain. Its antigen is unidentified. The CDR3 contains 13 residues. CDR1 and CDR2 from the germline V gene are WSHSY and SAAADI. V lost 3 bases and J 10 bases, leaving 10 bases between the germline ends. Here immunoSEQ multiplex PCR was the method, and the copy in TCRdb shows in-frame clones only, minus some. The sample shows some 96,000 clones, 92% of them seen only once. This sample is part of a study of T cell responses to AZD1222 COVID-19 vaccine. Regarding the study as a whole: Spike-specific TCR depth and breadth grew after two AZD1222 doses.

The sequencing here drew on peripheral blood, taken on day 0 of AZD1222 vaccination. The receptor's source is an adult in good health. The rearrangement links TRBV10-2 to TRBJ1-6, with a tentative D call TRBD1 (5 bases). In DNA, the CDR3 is TGCGCCAGCAGTGACGTCAGGGAGTCACCCCTCCACTTT. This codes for CASSDVRESPLHF.